These 30 T cell receptor beta chains were all obtained from the same sample, sequenced in a study of molecular identifiers for immune sequencing clone quantification. One entry per CDR3 protein, called by TCRdb with MiXCR from the PCR reads. The table lists 70,000 to 95,000 distinct CDR3 sequences, under 20% of them singletons, with 0.75% to 0.95% in the top ten. The specimen sequenced was naive CD8+ T cells from blood, with Jurkat cell RNA spiked in. The sample's subset: FACS-sorted CD8+CD4-CCR7+CD45RA+ naive T cells. All receptors come from a human donor in good health. Some libraries in this study had Jurkat cell RNA spiked in.

This clonotype was seen repeatedly, ten times or more. This chain joins TRBV7-6 and TRBJ1-5; 7 bases are shared with TRBD1. The CDR3 is 15 amino acids. V was pared by 1 base and J by 6 bases, with 6 bases of the junction left unmatched. Germline CDR1 is SGHVS and CDR2 is FNYEAQ. CDR3 DNA sequence: TGTGCCAGCAGCTTAGGAGCAGGGGGAGGTCAGCCCCAGCATTTT. It yields the protein CASSLGAGGGQPQHF.

For this clonotype: Possible read error: a much larger clone is one base away. The rearrangement uses TRBV27 and TRBJ2-5; D is uncertain. The CDR3 contains 15 residues. Germline assignment: CDR1 MNHEY and CDR2 SMNVEV (reference sequence). The CDR3 spells CASSSLYGFEEAQYF. The CDR3 DNA is TGTGCCAGCAGTTCTCTATACGGGTTCGAAGAGGCCCAGTACTTC.

This clonotype was recorded many times. DNA of the CDR3: TGTGCCAGCAGTTACACTGTACAAGAAGCTTTCTTT. It yields the protein CASSYTVQEAFF. The chain has TRBV6-6 and TRBJ1-1; no definite D call. The CDR3 has 12 amino acids. The V and J ends lost 2 bases and 8 bases respectively, with 9 bases between them. Germline CDR1 is MNHNY and CDR2 is SVGAGI (reference sequence).

With respect to this clonotype: Since a much larger clone is just one base distant, this may be a read error. This chain links TRBV12-3 or TRBV12-4 with TRBJ2-2; D is perhaps TRBD2 (5 bases). There are 15 residues in the CDR3. This chain's CDR3 is CASSLRRSSTGELVF. The CDR3 nucleotides read TGTGCCAGCAGTCTGCGCAGGTCGAGCACCGGGGAGCTGGTTTTT.

To note about this clonotype: It may be a read error: a sequence one base away is much more abundant. The chain employs TRBV27 and TRBJ2-1; 8 nucleotides align to TRBD2. CDR3 length: 14 amino acids. V shed 8 bases, J shed 4 bases, and the junction held 7 bases outside the gene matches. Germline V gives CDR1 MNHEY, CDR2 SMNVEV (reference sequence). CDR3 in DNA: TGTGCCAGCCGCCCGGGACTAGAATACAATGAGCAGTTCTTC. Its translation: CASRPGLEYNEQFF.

There are a few counts of this clonotype. Germline and junction disagree at one end, which may indicate a read error. This chain joins TRBV12-3 or TRBV12-4 and TRBJ2-7, with 10 positions matching TRBD2. CDR3 size: 13 residues. The chain's CDR3 is CASTLAGAYERYF. CDR3 DNA: TGTGCCAGCACGCTAGCGGGAGCCTACGAGCGGTACTTC.

The rearrangement uses TRBV28 and TRBJ2-7; no definite D call. This CDR3 comprises 16 residues. Trimming took 3 bases from V and 1 from J, leaving 16 bases between them. Germline V lookup: CDR1 MDHEN, CDR2 SYDVKM. The CDR3 coding sequence is TGTGCCAGCAGTTTCTCTTCGGCAGTCCTATCCTACGAGCAGTACTTC. Amino acids: CASSFSSAVLSYEQYF.

About this clonotype itself: This may be a read error, as it is one base from a much larger clone. The chain is built from TRBV19 and TRBJ2-5; the D gene is possibly TRBD1 (6 bases). V was shortened by 5 bases and J by 8 bases, with 12 bases between the two germline ends. The CDR3 consists of 12 residues. CDR1 is LNHDA, CDR2 SQIVND, per germline (reference sequence). CDR3 nucleotide sequence: TGTGCCAGTAGTCCAGGGGACGGAACCCAGTACTTC. Amino acids: CASSPGDGTQYF.

This clonotype was seen many times. The V and J genes are TRBV5-6 and TRBJ2-5, with D possibly TRBD1 on 5 matching bases. The V end was cut by 2 bases, the J end by 6 bases, with 11 bases between. The CDR3 sequence is 13 residues long. CDR1 is SGHDT and CDR2 is YYEEEE in the germline V gene. CDR3 loop: CASSFRQQKTQYF. CDR3 nucleotide sequence: TGTGCCAGCAGCTTTAGACAGCAGAAGACCCAGTACTTC.

This clonotype has at least ten counts. The V gene is TRBV27, the J gene TRBJ2-7, with D hard to call. Germline assignment: CDR1 MNHEY and CDR2 SMNVEV (reference sequence). CDR3 length equals 15 residues. V dropped 2 bases and J dropped 2 bases, with 13 bases sitting between them. CDR3 protein: CASSLHPQSAYEQYF. Written as DNA, the CDR3 is TGTGCCAGCAGTTTACACCCACAGAGTGCCTACGAGCAGTACTTC.

There are a few counts of this clonotype. A much more abundant neighbour one base away suggests this may be a read error. The chain employs TRBV9 and TRBJ2-2; D may be TRBD2 (5 bases). Germline assignment: CDR1 SGDLS and CDR2 YYNGEE. CDR3 length: 15 residues. The CDR3 protein is CASSVDQVNTGELLF. The CDR3, as DNA: TGTGCCAGCAGCGTAGACCAGGTCAACACCGGGGAGCTGCTTTTT.

This clonotype showed up many times. The chain has TRBV7-6 and TRBJ2-3; 12 bases fit TRBD1. The germline V gene encodes CDR1 SGHVS and CDR2 FNYEAQ. This CDR3 spans 16 amino acids. Losses at the gene ends were 5 bases for V and 5 bases for J; bases not matched to a gene: 8. In nucleotides, the CDR3 is TGTGCCAGCAGCCCCGGGACAGGGGGCTTGGTAGATACGCAGTATTTT. Translated, it gives CASSPGTGGLVDTQYF.

This clonotype came up many times. V gene TRBV7-9 combines with J gene TRBJ2-7; D call uncertain. CDR3 length: 11 residues. Germline CDR1 SEHNR, CDR2 FQNEAQ (reference sequence). The V end lost 4 bases, the J end lost 4 bases, and 5 bases lay between the germline ends. This CDR3 is CASSYTYEQYF. For the CDR3, the DNA is TGTGCCAGCAGCTACACATACGAGCAGTACTTC.

This clonotype showed up many times. The chain couples TRBV7-9 to TRBJ2-7; TRBD1 agrees at 7 bases. Germline V gene lookup returns CDR1 SEHNR and CDR2 FQNEAQ (reference sequence). This CDR3 has 14 amino acids. With 3 bases clipped from V and 6 bases from J, the junction kept 8 bases outside the gene matches. CDR3: CASSLPGTAREQYF. CDR3 DNA sequence: TGTGCCAGCAGCTTGCCCGGGACAGCTCGCGAGCAGTACTTC.

In its sample, this clonotype was seen many times. The chain is built from TRBV4-3 and TRBJ2-7; TRBD2 is a possible D gene (5 bases). This CDR3 is 14 amino acids long. The germline V gene encodes CDR1 LGHNA and CDR2 YSLEER. V was cut by 0 bases and J by 0 bases, with 6 bases left in between. The CDR3 region is CASSQDEGSYEQYF. CDR3 coding DNA: TGCGCCAGCAGCCAAGATGAGGGCTCCTACGAGCAGTACTTC.

On this clonotype: A read error may explain this, as a much larger clone is one base away. The V gene is TRBV3-1, the J gene TRBJ1-2; a possible D gene is TRBD1 (5 bases). Germline CDR1 is LGHDT and CDR2 is YNNKEL (reference sequence). The CDR3 is made up of 12 amino acids. Trimming removed 0 bases at V and 13 bases at J, with 12 bases between. DNA of the CDR3: TGTGCCAGCAGCCAAGATCAGACAGTTTGCACCTTC. It translates to CASSQDQTVCTF.

This clonotype has ten or more counts. V usage is TRBV7-2 and J usage is TRBJ1-4; D not certain. The V and J ends lost 3 bases and 0 bases respectively, with 11 bases between them. The CDR3 consists of 16 residues. CDR1 is SGHTA and CDR2 is FQGNSA in the germline V gene. The CDR3 sequence is CASSFDNRATNEKLFF. The CDR3 nucleotides read TGTGCCAGCAGCTTTGATAACCGTGCAACTAATGAAAAACTGTTTTTT. Full variable domain (rest looked up from reference TRBV7-2 and TRBJ1-4): GAGVSQSPSNKVTEKGKDVELRCDPISGHTALYWYRQSLGQGLEFLIYFQGNSAPDKSGLPSDRFSAERTGGSVSTLTIQRTQQEDSAVYLCASSFDNRATNEKLFFGSGTQLSVL.

In its sample, this clonotype was seen many times. The chain combines TRBV19 with TRBJ2-5; D gene ambiguous. V lost 6 bases, J lost 2 bases, and 13 bases lay in between. CDR1 LNHDA and CDR2 SQIVND come from the germline V gene (reference sequence). The CDR3 sequence is 14 residues long. The CDR3 DNA is TGTGCCAGTAGGCCCTCAGCATTTCAAGAGACCCAGTACTTC. This encodes CASRPSAFQETQYF.

Many counts were recorded for this clonotype. The rearrangement joins TRBV29-1 to TRBJ2-7; possibly TRBD2 for D (5 bases). This CDR3 is 15 amino acids long. The ends were cut back, 0 bases at V and 1 base at J, with 13 bases in the middle. CDR1 is SQVTM, CDR2 ANQGSEA, per germline. CDR3 DNA sequence: TGCAGCGTTGAAGATCGGGGAGACACATCCTACGAGCAGTACTTC. It translates to CSVEDRGDTSYEQYF.

This clonotype was recorded many times. The V call is TRBV4-3, the J call TRBJ1-5; D gene ambiguous. Per germline, CDR1 LGHNA and CDR2 YSLEER. This CDR3 comprises 15 residues. Trimming pared 0 bases from V and 0 bases from J, leaving 6 bases between. The chain's CDR3 is CASSQDRSSNQPQHF. For the CDR3, the DNA is TGCGCCAGCAGCCAAGACAGGTCTAGCAATCAGCCCCAGCATTTT.

This clonotype showed up just a few times. The chain links TRBV27 to TRBJ2-1; TRBD2 matches 13 bases. V trimming: 1 base; J trimming: 8 bases; junction bases outside the gene matches: 5. In germline, CDR1 is MNHEY, CDR2 SMNVEV (reference sequence). The CDR3 extends over 16 amino acids. The CDR3 nucleotides are TGTGCCAGCAGTTTATTGACTAGCGGGAGGTCGGATGAGCAGTTCTTC. Its protein product is CASSLLTSGRSDEQFF.

This clonotype occurred many times. The J gene is TRBJ2-2, the V gene TRBV24-1; 7 nucleotides align to TRBD2. Trimming at V came to 4 bases and at J to 5 bases, leaving 3 bases not matched to a gene. The CDR3 is 14 amino acids. CDR1 and CDR2 from the germline V gene are KGHDR and SFDVKD. The CDR3 spells CATSEAGVTGELFF. CDR3 coding DNA: TGTGCCACCAGTGAGGCGGGAGTGACCGGGGAGCTGTTTTTT.

The chain is built from TRBV2 and TRBJ1-5, with unresolved D. Looked up from germline, CDR1 is SNHLY and CDR2 is FYNNEI. V lost 2 bases and J 2 bases, leaving 13 bases between the germline ends. This CDR3 region has 16 residues. The CDR3 DNA reads as TGTGCCAGCAGTGAACGGTCAGGAGGAGGCAATCAGCCCCAGCATTTT. Translation gives CASSERSGGGNQPQHF. Supplemented by reference TRBV2 and TRBJ1-5, the full variable domain reads EPEVTQTPSHQVTQMGQEVILRCVPISNHLYFYWYRQILGQKVEFLVSFYNNEISEKSEIFDDQFSVERPDGSNFTLKIRSTKLEDSAMYFCASSERSGGGNQPQHFGDGTRLSIL.

This clonotype was picked up many times. The chain uses TRBV7-3 and TRBJ2-1, with D uncertain. The germline gives CDR1 SGHTA, CDR2 FQGTGA. The CDR3 sequence is 13 residues long. Trimming stripped 4 bases from V and 8 bases from J, with 12 bases between. This CDR3 reads CASSYLQGDEQFF. CDR3 sequence (DNA): TGTGCCAGCAGCTATCTTCAAGGAGATGAGCAGTTCTTC.

This clonotype was seen many times. The chain couples TRBV5-1 to TRBJ1-1, with TRBD1 as a possible D gene (5 bases). From germline, CDR1 is SGHRS and CDR2 YFSETQ. V was cut by 5 bases and J by 0 bases, with 14 bases left in between. The CDR3 extends over 15 amino acids. CDR3 region: CASSLGVGMNTEAFF. For the CDR3, the DNA is TGCGCCAGCAGTCTAGGGGTCGGGATGAACACTGAAGCTTTCTTT.

This clonotype came up many times. The chain recombines TRBV10-3 with TRBJ2-3; 13 bases line up with TRBD2. Germline lookup yields CDR1 ENHRY and CDR2 SYGVKD. The CDR3 extends over 16 amino acids. J lost 2 bases, V lost 6 bases, and 5 bases had no gene match. The CDR3 DNA follows: TGTGCCATCAGCAGTGGACTAGCGGGGGTCACAGATACGCAGTATTTT. It is translated as CAISSGLAGVTDTQYF.

This clonotype was seen at least ten times. The CDR3 DNA reads as TGCAGTGCTAGAGATTCGGCACTAGCGGGGGTCGGGGCAGATACGCAGTATTTT. Amino acid sequence: CSARDSALAGVGADTQYF. The chain is built from TRBV20-1 and TRBJ2-3; 11 bases are shared with TRBD2. The CDR3 sequence is 18 residues long. V gave up 0 bases and J gave up 4 bases; unmatched junction bases: 12. The germline gives CDR1 DFQATT, CDR2 SNEGSKA (reference sequence).

There are many counts of this clonotype. V usage is TRBV6-5 and J usage is TRBJ2-2; TRBD2 might be the D (5 bases). V was shortened by 3 bases and J by 5 bases, with 10 bases between the two germline ends. Germline values: CDR1 MNHEY, CDR2 SVGAGI. The CDR3 runs 14 residues. This CDR3 reads CASSYNSGTGELFF. CDR3 coding DNA: TGTGCCAGCAGTTATAATTCGGGGACCGGGGAGCTGTTTTTT.

This clonotype occurred many times. The chain recombines TRBV27 with TRBJ2-3; perhaps D is TRBD1 or TRBD2 (5 bases each). V was pared by 4 bases and J by 2 bases, with 7 bases between. This CDR3 is built from 13 residues. Per germline, CDR1 MNHEY and CDR2 SMNVEV (reference sequence). CDR3 amino acids: CASSWGYTDTQYF. As DNA, the CDR3 is TGTGCCAGCAGTTGGGGGTACACAGATACGCAGTATTTT.

This clonotype was observed many times. The V gene is TRBV7-9, the J gene TRBJ1-1; no definite D call. V lost 1 base to trimming and J lost 7 bases, with 10 bases between them. The CDR3 sequence is 13 residues long. CDR1 is SEHNR, CDR2 FQNEAQ, per germline (reference sequence). The CDR3 DNA reads as TGTGCCAGCAGCTTAGTAGACGTGCGTGAAGCTTTCTTT. Translation gives CASSLVDVREAFF. Together with reference TRBV7-9 and TRBJ1-1, the CDR3 gives the full variable domain: DTGVSQNPRHKITKRGQNVTFRCDPISEHNRLYWYRQTLGQGPEFLTYFQNEAQLEKSRLLSDRFSAERPKGSFSTLEIQRTEQGDSAMYLCASSLVDVREAFFGQGTRLTVV.